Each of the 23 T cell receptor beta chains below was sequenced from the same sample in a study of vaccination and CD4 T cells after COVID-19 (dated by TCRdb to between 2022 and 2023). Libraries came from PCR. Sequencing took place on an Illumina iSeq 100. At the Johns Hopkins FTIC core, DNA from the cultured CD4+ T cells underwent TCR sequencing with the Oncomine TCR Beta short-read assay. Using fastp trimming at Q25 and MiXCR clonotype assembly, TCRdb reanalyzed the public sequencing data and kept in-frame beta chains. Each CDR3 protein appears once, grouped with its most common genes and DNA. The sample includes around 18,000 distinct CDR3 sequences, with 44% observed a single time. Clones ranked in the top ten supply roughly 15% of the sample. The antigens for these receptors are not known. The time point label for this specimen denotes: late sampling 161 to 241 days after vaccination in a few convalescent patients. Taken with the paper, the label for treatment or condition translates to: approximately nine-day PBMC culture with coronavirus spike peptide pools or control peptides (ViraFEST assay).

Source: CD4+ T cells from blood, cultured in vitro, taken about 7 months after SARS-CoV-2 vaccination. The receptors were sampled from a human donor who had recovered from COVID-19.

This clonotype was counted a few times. In DNA form, the CDR3 reads TGTGCCAGCAGTGAAGTAAGGGGGAGGGAAGCTTTCTTT. Protein sequence: CASSEVRGREAFF. The chain uses TRBV6-1 and TRBJ1-1, with D perhaps matching TRBD1 (6 bases). The V gene's germline CDR1 is MNHNS and CDR2 SASEGT. V lost 1 base and J 8 bases, leaving 11 bases between the germline ends. There are 13 residues in the CDR3.

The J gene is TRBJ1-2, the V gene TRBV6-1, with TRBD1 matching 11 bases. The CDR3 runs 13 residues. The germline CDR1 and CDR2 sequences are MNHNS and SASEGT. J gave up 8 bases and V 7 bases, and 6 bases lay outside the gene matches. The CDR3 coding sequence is TGTGCCAGCACCTGGGGACAGGGGGTAGGCTACACCTTC. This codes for CASTWGQGVGYTF.

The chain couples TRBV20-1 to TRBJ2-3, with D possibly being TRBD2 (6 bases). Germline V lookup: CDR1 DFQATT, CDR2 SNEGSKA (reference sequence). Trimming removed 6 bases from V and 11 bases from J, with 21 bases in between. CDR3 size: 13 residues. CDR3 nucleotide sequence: TGCAGTGCCCAAATTCCAGGCTCCGGGGGGCAGTATTTT. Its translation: CSAQIPGSGGQYF.

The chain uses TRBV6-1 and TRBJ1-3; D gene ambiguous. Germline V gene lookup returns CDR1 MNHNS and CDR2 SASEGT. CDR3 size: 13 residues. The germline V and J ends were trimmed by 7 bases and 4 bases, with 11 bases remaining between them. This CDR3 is CASIPRGGNTIYF. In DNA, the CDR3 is TGTGCCAGCATCCCCCGAGGGGGAAACACCATATATTTT.

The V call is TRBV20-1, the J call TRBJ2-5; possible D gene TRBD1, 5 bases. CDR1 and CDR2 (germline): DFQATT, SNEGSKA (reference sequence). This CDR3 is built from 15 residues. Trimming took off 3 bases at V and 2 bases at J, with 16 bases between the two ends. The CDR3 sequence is CSASNPRQTQETQYF. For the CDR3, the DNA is TGCAGTGCTAGTAATCCGAGACAGACTCAAGAGACCCAGTACTTC.

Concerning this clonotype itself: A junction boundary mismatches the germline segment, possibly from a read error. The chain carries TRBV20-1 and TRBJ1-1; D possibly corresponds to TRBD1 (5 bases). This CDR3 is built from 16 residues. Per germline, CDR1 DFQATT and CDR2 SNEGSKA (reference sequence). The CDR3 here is CSARLGVGLMNTGAFF. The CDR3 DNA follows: TGCAGTGCTAGATTAGGGGTGGGACTTATGAACACTGGAGCTTTCTTT.

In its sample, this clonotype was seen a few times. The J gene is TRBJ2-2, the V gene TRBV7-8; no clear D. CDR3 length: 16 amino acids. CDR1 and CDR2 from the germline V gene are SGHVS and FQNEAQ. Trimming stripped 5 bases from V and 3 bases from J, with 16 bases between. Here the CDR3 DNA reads TGTGCCAGCAGCCTCTCTAGTTCTAGGTACACCGGGGAGCTGTTTTTT. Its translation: CASSLSSSRYTGELFF.

CDR3 loop: CASSLWGSTEAFF. DNA of the CDR3: TGTGCCAGCAGCTTGTGGGGGAGCACTGAAGCTTTCTTT. The J gene is TRBJ1-1, the V gene TRBV7-9, with D possibly being TRBD1 (5 bases). The V end was cut by 3 bases, the J end by 4 bases, with 9 bases between. CDR1 SEHNR and CDR2 FQNEAQ come from the germline V gene (reference sequence). The CDR3 is 13 amino acids.

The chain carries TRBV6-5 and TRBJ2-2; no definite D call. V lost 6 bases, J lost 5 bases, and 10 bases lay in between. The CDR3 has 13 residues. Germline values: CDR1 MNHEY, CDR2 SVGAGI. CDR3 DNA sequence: TGTGCCAGCAGCTACGACGGGACCGGGGAGCTGTTTTTT. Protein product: CASSYDGTGELFF.

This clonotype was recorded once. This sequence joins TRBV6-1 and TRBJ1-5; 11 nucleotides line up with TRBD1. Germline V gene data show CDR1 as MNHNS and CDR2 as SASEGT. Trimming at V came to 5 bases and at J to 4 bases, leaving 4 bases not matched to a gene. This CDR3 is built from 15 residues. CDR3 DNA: TGTGCCAGCAGTACCGGGACAGGGGGGAATCAGCCCCAGCATTTT. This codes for CASSTGTGGNQPQHF.

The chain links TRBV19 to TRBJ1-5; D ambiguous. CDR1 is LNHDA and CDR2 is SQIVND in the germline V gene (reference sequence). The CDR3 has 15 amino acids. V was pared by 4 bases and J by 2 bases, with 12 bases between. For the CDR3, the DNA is TGTGCCAGTAGTAGGGGTAGGGTGGGCAATCAGCCCCAGCATTTT. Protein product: CASSRGRVGNQPQHF.

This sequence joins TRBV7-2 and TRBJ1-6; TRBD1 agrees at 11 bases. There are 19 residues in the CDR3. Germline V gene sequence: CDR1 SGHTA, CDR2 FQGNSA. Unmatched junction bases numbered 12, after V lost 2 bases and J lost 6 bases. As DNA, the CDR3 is TGTGCCAGCAGCTTATATCTGGGACAGGGGGATCAAAGTAATTCACCCCTCCACTTT. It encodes CASSLYLGQGDQSNSPLHF.

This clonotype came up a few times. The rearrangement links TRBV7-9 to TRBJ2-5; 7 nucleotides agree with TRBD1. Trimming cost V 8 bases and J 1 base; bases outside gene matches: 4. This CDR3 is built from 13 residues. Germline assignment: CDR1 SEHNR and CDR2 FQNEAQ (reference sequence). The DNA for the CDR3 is TGTGCCAGCCTAAGGGACAGCCAAGAGACCCAGTACTTC. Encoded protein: CASLRDSQETQYF. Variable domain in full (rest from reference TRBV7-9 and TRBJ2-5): DTGVSQNPRHKITKRGQNVTFRCDPISEHNRLYWYRQTLGQGPEFLTYFQNEAQLEKSRLLSDRFSAERPKGSFSTLEIQRTEQGDSAMYLCASLRDSQETQYFGPGTRLLVL.

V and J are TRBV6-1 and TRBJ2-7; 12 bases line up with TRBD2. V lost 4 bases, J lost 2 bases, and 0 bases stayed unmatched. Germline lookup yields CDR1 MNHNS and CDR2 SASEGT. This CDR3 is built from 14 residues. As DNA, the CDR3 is TGTGCCAGCAGTGCTAGCGGGGGGGCCTACGAGCAGTACTTC. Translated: CASSASGGAYEQYF.

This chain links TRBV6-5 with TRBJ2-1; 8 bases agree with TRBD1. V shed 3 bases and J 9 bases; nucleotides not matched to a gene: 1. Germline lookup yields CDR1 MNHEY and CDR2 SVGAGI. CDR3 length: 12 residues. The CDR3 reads CASSYDRGEQFF. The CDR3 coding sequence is TGTGCCAGCAGTTATGACAGGGGTGAGCAGTTCTTC.

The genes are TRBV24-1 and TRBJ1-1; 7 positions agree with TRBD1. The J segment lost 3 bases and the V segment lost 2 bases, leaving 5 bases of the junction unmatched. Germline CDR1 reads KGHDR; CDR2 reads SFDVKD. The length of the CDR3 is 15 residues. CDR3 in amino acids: CATSDYDRADTEAFF. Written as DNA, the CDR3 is TGTGCCACCAGTGATTACGACAGGGCCGACACTGAAGCTTTCTTT.

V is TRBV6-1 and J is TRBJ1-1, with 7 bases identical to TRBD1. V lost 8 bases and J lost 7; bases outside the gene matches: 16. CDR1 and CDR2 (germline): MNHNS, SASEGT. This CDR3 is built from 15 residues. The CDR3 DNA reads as TGTGCCAGCGGGAGAGGGGGCACGAATTCGCATGAAGCTTTCTTT. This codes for CASGRGGTNSHEAFF.

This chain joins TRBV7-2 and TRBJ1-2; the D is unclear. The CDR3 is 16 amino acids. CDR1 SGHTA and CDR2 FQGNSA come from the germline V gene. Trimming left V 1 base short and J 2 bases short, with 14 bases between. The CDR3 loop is CASSLEVGGVNYGYTF. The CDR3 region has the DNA TGTGCCAGCAGCTTAGAAGTAGGAGGAGTGAACTATGGCTACACCTTC.

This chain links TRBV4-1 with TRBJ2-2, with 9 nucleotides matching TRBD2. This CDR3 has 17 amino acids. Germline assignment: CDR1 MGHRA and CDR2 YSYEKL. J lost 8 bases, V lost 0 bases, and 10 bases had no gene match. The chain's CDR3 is CASSQDPGTSRGGELFF. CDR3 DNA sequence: TGCGCCAGCAGCCAAGACCCTGGGACTAGCCGAGGAGGGGAGCTGTTTTTT.

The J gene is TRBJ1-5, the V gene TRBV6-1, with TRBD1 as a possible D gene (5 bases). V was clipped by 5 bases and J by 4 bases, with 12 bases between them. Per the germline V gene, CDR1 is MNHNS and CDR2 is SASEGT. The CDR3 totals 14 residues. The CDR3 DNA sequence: TGTGCCAGCAGTACGCAGACAGCTAATCAGCCCCAGCATTTT. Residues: CASSTQTANQPQHF.

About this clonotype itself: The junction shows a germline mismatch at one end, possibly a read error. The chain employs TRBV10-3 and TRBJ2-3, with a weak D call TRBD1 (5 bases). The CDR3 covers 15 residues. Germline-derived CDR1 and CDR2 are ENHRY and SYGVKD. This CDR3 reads CASSYRRGALDTQYF. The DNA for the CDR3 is TGTGCCAGCAGTTATCGAAGGGGTGCATTAGATACGCAGTATTTT.

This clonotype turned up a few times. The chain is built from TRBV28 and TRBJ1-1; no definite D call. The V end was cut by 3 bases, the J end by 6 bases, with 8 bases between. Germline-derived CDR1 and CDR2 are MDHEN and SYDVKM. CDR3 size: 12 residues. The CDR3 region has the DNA TGTGCCAGCAGTTTGGTTTATTCTGAAGCTTTCTTT. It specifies CASSLVYSEAFF.

The CDR3 is CATSDIQGTGELFF. CDR3 in DNA: TGTGCCACCAGTGACATACAGGGTACCGGGGAGCTGTTTTTT. The rearrangement uses TRBV24-1 and TRBJ2-2; D might be TRBD1 (6 bases). The CDR3 has 14 amino acids. The V end was cut by 4 bases, the J end by 5 bases, with 10 bases between. The germline V gene encodes CDR1 KGHDR and CDR2 SFDVKD.